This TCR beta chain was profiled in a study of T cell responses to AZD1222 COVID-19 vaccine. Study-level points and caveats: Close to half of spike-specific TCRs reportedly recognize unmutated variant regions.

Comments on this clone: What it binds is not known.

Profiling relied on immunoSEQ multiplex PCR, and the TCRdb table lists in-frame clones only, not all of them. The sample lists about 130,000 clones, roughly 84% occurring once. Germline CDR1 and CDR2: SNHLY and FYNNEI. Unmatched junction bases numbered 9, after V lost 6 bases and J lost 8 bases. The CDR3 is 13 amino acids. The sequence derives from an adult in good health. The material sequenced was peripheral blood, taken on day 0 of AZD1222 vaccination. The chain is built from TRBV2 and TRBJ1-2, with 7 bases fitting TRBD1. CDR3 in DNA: TGTGCCAGCAGGGAAACAGGGGTGGAGGGCTACACCTTC. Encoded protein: CASRETGVEGYTF. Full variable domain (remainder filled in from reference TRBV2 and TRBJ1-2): EPEVTQTPSHQVTQMGQEVILRCVPISNHLYFYWYRQILGQKVEFLVSFYNNEISEKSEIFDDQFSVERPDGSNFTLKIRSTKLEDSAMYFCASRETGVEGYTFGSGTRLTVV.